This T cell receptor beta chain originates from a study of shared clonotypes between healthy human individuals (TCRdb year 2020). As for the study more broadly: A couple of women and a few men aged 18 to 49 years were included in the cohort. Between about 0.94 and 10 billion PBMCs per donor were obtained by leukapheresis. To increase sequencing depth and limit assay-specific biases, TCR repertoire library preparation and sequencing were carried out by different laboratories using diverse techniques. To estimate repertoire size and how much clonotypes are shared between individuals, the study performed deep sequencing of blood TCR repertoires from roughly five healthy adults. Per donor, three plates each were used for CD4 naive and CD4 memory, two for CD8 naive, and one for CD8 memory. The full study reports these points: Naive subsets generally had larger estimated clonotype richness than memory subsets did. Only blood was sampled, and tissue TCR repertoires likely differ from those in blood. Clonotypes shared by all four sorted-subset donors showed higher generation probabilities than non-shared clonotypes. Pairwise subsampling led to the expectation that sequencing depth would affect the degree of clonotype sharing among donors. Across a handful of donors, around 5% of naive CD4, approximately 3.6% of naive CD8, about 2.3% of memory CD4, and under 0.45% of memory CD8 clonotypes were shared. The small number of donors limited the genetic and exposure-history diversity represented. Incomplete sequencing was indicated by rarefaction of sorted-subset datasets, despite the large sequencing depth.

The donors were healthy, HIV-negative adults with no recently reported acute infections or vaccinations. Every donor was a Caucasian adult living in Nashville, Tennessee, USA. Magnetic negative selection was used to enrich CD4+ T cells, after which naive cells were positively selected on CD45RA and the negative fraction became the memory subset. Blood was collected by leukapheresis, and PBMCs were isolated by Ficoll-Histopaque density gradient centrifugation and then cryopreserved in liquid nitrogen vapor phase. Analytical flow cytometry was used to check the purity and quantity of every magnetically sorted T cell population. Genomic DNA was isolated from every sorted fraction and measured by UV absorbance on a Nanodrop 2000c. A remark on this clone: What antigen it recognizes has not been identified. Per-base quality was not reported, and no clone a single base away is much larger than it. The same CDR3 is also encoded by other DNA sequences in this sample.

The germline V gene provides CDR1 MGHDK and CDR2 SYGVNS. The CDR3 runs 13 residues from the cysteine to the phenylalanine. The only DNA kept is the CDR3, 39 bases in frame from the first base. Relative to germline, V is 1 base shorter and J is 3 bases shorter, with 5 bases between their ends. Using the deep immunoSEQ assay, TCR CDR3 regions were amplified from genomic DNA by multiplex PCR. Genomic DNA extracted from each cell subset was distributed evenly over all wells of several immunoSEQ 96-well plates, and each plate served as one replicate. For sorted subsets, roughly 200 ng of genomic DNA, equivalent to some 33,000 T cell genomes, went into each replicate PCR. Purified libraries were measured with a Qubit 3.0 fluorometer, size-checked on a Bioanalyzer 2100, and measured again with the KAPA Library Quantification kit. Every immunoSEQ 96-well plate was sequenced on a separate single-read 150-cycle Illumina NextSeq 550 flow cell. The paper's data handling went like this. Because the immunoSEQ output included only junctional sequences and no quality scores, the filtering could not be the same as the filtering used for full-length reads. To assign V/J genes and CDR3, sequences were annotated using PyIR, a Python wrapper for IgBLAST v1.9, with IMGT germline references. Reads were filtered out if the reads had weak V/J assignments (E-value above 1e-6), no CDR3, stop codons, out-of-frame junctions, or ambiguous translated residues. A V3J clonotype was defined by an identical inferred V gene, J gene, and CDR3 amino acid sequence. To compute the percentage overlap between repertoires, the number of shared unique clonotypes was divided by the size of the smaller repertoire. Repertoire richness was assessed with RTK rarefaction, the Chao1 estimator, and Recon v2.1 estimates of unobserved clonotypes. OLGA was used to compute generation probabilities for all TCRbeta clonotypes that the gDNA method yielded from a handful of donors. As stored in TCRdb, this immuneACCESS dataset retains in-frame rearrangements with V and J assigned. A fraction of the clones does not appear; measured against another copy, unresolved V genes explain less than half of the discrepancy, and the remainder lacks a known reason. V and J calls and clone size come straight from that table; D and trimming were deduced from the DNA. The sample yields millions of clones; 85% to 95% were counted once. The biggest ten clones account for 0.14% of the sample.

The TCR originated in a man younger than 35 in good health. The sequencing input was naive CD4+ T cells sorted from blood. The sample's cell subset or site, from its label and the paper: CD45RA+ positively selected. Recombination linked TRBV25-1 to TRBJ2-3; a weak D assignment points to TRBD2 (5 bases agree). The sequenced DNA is TGTGCCAGCAGTGAATCGGGGACAGATACGCAGTATTTT. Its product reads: CASSESGTDTQYF.